This T cell receptor beta chain was retrieved from a study of CD8+ T cells in alopecia areata. Study-wide results and caveats: Among the top 100, expanded CD8+ clones, as well as scalp clonality, were significantly decreased by tofacitinib. Sequencing of scalp samples also includes resident alphabeta T cells from normal skin. One nonresponder leaves baseline CD8+ expansion's link to response uncertain. Lesional scalp displayed greater clonality than normal scalp, most notably in alopecia totalis/universalis.

Treatment denoted: oral pan-JAK inhibitor, 5-10 mg twice daily. Sequencing templates came from extracted RNA that was reverse transcribed into cDNA. Assay used: immunoSEQ multiplex PCR; TCRdb lists only in-frame clones, some missing. The sample comprises around 200,000 clones, roughly 50% of which are singletons, and 10% to 14% rests with the top ten. The V end was cut by 0 bases, the J end by 5 bases, with 10 bases between. The CDR3 sequence is 14 residues long. The germline V gene has CDR1 SGDLS and CDR2 YYNGEE. Points on this clone: The antigen is not known.

V and J are TRBV9 and TRBJ2-3, with D perhaps matching TRBD1 (6 bases). The sequenced sample was CD8+ T cells sorted from blood, obtained at week 24, from a patient treated with tofacitinib. The receptor was derived from a human donor with alopecia areata. The CDR3: CASSVVGAEDTQYF. In nucleotides, the CDR3 is TGTGCCAGCAGCGTAGTGGGGGCCGAAGATACGCAGTATTTT.